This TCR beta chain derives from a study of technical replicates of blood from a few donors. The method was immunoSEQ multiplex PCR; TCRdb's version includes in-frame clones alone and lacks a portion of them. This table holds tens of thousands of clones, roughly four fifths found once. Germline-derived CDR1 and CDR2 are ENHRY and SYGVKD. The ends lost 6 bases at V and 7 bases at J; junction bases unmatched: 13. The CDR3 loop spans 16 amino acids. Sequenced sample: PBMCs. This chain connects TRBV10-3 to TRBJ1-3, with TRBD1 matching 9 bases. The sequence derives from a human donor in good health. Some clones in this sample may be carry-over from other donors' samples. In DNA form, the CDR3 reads TGTGCCATCAGAGTAGTTTCGACAGGGGGAAGGAACACCATATATTTT. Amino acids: CAIRVVSTGGRNTIYF.